The clone carrying this T cell receptor beta chain was picked up one time. Its specificity is not known. The method was immunoSEQ multiplex PCR; TCRdb's version includes in-frame clones alone and lacks a portion of them. Of 2 million to 2.5 million clones in the sample, around 95% are singletons; the top ten hold approximately 0.13%. The data stem from a study of shared clonotypes between healthy human individuals. Study-wide results and caveats: The researchers took only blood, and tissue repertoires probably look different. Sequencing depth was a factor that was expected to affect clonotype sharing among donors.

Sequenced sample: naive CD4+ T cells sorted from blood. The subset here: CD45RA+ positively selected. The receptor's source is a man aged 18-30 years in good health.

CDR3 in DNA: TGCGCCAGCAGCCAAGAATACGGCAGGTACAATGAGCAGTTCTTC. Translated, it gives CASSQEYGRYNEQFF. The chain employs TRBV4-1 and TRBJ2-1; no firm D call. The CDR3 has 15 amino acids. Between the trimmed V and J ends, which lost 0 bases and 4 bases, there was a span of 10 bases. Looked up from germline, CDR1 is MGHRA and CDR2 is YSYEKL.